These T cell receptor beta chains were read from a single sample in a study of blood T cell repertoires in COVID-19. Sequencing was performed with immunoSEQ multiplex PCR; in TCRdb, only in-frame clones are kept and a portion is missing. The data contain approximately 230,000 clones, about nine tenths of them singletons. The sequenced sample consisted of PBMCs or T cells enriched from blood (not recorded which). All receptors derive from a man aged 35-49 years who had recovered from COVID-19. Each CDR3 is given with its conserved first and last residue. D genes are given only for firm matches. Clone size appears in some rows only: once, few, many, or a class for an expanded clone.

j_call: TRBJ2-1
v_call: TRBV5-5
clone_size: once
d_call: NA
cdr3_aa: CASSTLGEGYNEQFF
cdr3_nt: TGTGCCAGCAGCACCCTCGGAGAAGGATACAATGAGCAGTTCTTC

j_call: TRBJ1-5
v_call: TRBV7-9
clone_size: NA
d_call: NA
cdr3_aa: CASSSQGEFDQPQHF
cdr3_nt: TGTGCCAGCAGCTCACAGGGAGAATTCGATCAGCCCCAGCATTTT

j_call: TRBJ1-2
v_call: TRBV4-1
clone_size: NA
d_call: NA
cdr3_aa: CASSQDPGGGYGYTF
cdr3_nt: TGCGCCAGCAGCCAGGACCCGGGGGGCGGCTATGGCTACACCTTC

j_call: TRBJ2-1
v_call: TRBV9
clone_size: NA
d_call: NA
cdr3_aa: CASSVLPSGYNEQFF
cdr3_nt: TGTGCCAGCAGCGTACTTCCGTCGGGTTACAATGAGCAGTTCTTC

j_call: TRBJ1-4
v_call: TRBV4-2
clone_size: NA
d_call: NA
cdr3_aa: CASSQDSGTNEKLFF
cdr3_nt: TGTGCCAGCAGCCAAGATTCGGGAACTAATGAAAAACTGTTTTTT

j_call: TRBJ1-4
v_call: TRBV4-1
clone_size: NA
d_call: NA
cdr3_aa: CASSQGASGGEKLFF
cdr3_nt: TGCGCCAGCAGCCAAGGGGCCTCTGGGGGGGAAAAACTGTTTTTT

j_call: TRBJ2-7
v_call: TRBV24-1
clone_size: NA
d_call: TRBD1
cdr3_aa: CATSPGQGHEQYF
cdr3_nt: TGTGCCACGAGCCCGGGACAGGGTCACGAGCAGTACTTC

j_call: TRBJ2-2
v_call: TRBV12-5
clone_size: NA
d_call: NA
cdr3_aa: CASVLDLNTGELFF
cdr3_nt: TGTGCTAGTGTCTTGGACTTAAACACCGGGGAGCTGTTTTTT

j_call: TRBJ2-5
v_call: TRBV7-2
clone_size: NA
d_call: NA
cdr3_aa: CASSLAYAGTQYF
cdr3_nt: TGTGCCAGCAGCTTAGCGTACGCAGGGACCCAGTACTTC

j_call: TRBJ1-6
v_call: TRBV5-1
clone_size: NA
d_call: NA
cdr3_aa: CASSLEQSSPLHF
cdr3_nt: TGCGCCAGCAGCTTGGAACAGAGTTCACCCCTCCACTTT

j_call: TRBJ1-4
v_call: TRBV5-4
clone_size: NA
d_call: TRBD1
cdr3_aa: CASSWDRGNEKLFF
cdr3_nt: TGTGCCAGCAGCTGGGACAGGGGGAATGAAAAACTGTTTTTT

j_call: TRBJ1-3
v_call: TRBV7-2
clone_size: NA
d_call: NA
cdr3_aa: CASSLNPGGWGNTIYF
cdr3_nt: TGTGCCAGCAGCTTAAACCCTGGGGGCTGGGGAAACACCATATATTTT

j_call: TRBJ2-2
v_call: TRBV5-1
clone_size: NA
d_call: NA
cdr3_aa: CASSLATDRFLGELFF
cdr3_nt: TGCGCCAGCAGCTTGGCGACAGACAGATTCCTTGGGGAGCTGTTTTTT

j_call: TRBJ1-3
v_call: TRBV3-1/TRBV3-2
clone_size: NA
d_call: TRBD1
cdr3_aa: CASSQVGAGGNPGNTIYF
cdr3_nt: TGTGCCAGCAGCCAAGTTGGAGCAGGGGGCAATCCTGGAAACACCATATATTTT

j_call: TRBJ2-1
v_call: TRBV27
clone_size: NA
d_call: NA
cdr3_aa: CASSLSADRSASGPGEQFF
cdr3_nt: TGTGCCAGCAGTTTATCGGCCGACAGGTCGGCTAGCGGCCCGGGTGAGCAGTTCTTC

j_call: TRBJ1-1
v_call: TRBV5-1
clone_size: NA
d_call: TRBD1
cdr3_aa: CASSSAPGQGNTEAFF
cdr3_nt: TGCGCCAGCAGCTCGGCACCGGGACAGGGAAACACTGAAGCTTTCTTT

j_call: TRBJ1-2
v_call: TRBV5-1
clone_size: NA
d_call: NA
cdr3_aa: CASSFGQGIGYTF
cdr3_nt: TGCGCCAGCAGCTTTGGCCAGGGGATCGGCTACACCTTC

j_call: TRBJ1-5
v_call: TRBV28
clone_size: NA
d_call: TRBD1
cdr3_aa: CASRKQGASNQPQHF
cdr3_nt: TGTGCCAGCAGGAAACAGGGGGCAAGCAATCAGCCCCAGCATTTT

j_call: TRBJ2-7
v_call: TRBV4-1
clone_size: NA
d_call: TRBD1
cdr3_aa: CASSQLRGQGSYEQYF
cdr3_nt: TGCGCCAGCAGCCAATTAAGGGGACAGGGGTCCTACGAGCAGTACTTC

j_call: TRBJ2-7
v_call: TRBV3-1/TRBV3-2
clone_size: NA
d_call: TRBD1
cdr3_aa: CATRGTGTYEQYF
cdr3_nt: TGTGCCACACGGGGGACAGGGACTTACGAGCAGTACTTC

j_call: TRBJ2-5
v_call: TRBV7-2
clone_size: many
d_call: TRBD1
cdr3_aa: CASSMETGAETQYF
cdr3_nt: TGTGCCAGCAGCATGGAGACAGGGGCCGAGACCCAGTACTTC

j_call: TRBJ1-5
v_call: TRBV20-1
clone_size: NA
d_call: TRBD1
cdr3_aa: CSASQGGGSSNQPQHF
cdr3_nt: TGCAGTGCTAGTCAGGGGGGCGGCTCTAGCAATCAGCCCCAGCATTTT

j_call: TRBJ2-6
v_call: TRBV5-5
clone_size: NA
d_call: NA
cdr3_aa: CASSLPGSSGANVLTF
cdr3_nt: TGTGCCAGCAGCTTGCCGGGATCCTCTGGGGCCAACGTCCTGACTTTC

j_call: TRBJ1-5
v_call: TRBV2
clone_size: NA
d_call: NA
cdr3_aa: CASSLGDRFQPQHF
cdr3_nt: TGTGCCAGCAGCTTAGGGGATCGGTTTCAGCCCCAGCATTTT

j_call: TRBJ2-1
v_call: TRBV7-2
clone_size: NA
d_call: TRBD2
cdr3_aa: CASSLVVAGGKDEQFF
cdr3_nt: TGTGCCAGCAGCTTAGTAGTAGCGGGAGGTAAGGATGAGCAGTTCTTC

j_call: TRBJ1-1
v_call: TRBV5-1
clone_size: NA
d_call: TRBD1
cdr3_aa: CASSLGTGVGTEAFF
cdr3_nt: TGCGCCAGCAGCTTGGGGACAGGGGTTGGCACTGAAGCTTTCTTT

j_call: TRBJ2-7
v_call: TRBV3-1/TRBV3-2
clone_size: NA
d_call: NA
cdr3_aa: CASSQDRAPVAYEQYF
cdr3_nt: TGTGCCAGCAGCCAAGACAGGGCCCCCGTTGCCTACGAGCAGTACTTC

j_call: TRBJ2-7
v_call: TRBV11-2
clone_size: NA
d_call: NA
cdr3_aa: CASSLDPTLQYF
cdr3_nt: TGTGCCAGCAGCTTAGATCCTACCCTCCAGTACTTC

j_call: TRBJ2-1
v_call: TRBV4-2
clone_size: NA
d_call: NA
cdr3_aa: CASSQEAGAYNEQFF
cdr3_nt: TGTGCCAGCAGCCAAGAGGCGGGGGCGTACAATGAGCAGTTCTTC

j_call: TRBJ2-1
v_call: TRBV27
clone_size: NA
d_call: TRBD2
cdr3_aa: CASNSRGGQVEQFF
cdr3_nt: TGTGCCAGCAATTCTCGGGGGGGGCAAGTTGAGCAGTTCTTC

j_call: TRBJ2-2
v_call: TRBV5-1
clone_size: once
d_call: NA
cdr3_aa: CASSAPVRAGELFF
cdr3_nt: TGCGCCAGCAGCGCTCCCGTACGCGCCGGGGAGCTGTTTTTT

j_call: TRBJ2-5
v_call: TRBV25-1
clone_size: NA
d_call: NA
cdr3_aa: CASDGFSAGQETQYF
cdr3_nt: TGTGCCAGCGATGGCTTTTCGGCCGGGCAAGAGACCCAGTACTTC

j_call: TRBJ1-1
v_call: TRBV6-5
clone_size: NA
d_call: NA
cdr3_aa: CASSAKRSYTEAFF
cdr3_nt: TGTGCCAGCAGCGCTAAGAGGTCGTACACTGAAGCTTTCTTT

j_call: TRBJ2-5
v_call: TRBV6-6
clone_size: NA
d_call: TRBD2
cdr3_aa: CASSHPGTRAFIETQYF
cdr3_nt: TGTGCCAGCAGTCACCCCGGGACTAGGGCCTTCATAGAGACCCAGTACTTC

j_call: TRBJ2-7
v_call: TRBV28
clone_size: NA
d_call: NA
cdr3_aa: CASSLFEGGRPGQYF
cdr3_nt: TGTGCCAGCAGCCTATTTGAGGGTGGGAGGCCGGGTCAGTACTTC

j_call: TRBJ2-7
v_call: TRBV19
clone_size: NA
d_call: TRBD2
cdr3_aa: CASSSRLAGGVYEQYF
cdr3_nt: TGTGCCAGTAGTTCTAGACTAGCGGGAGGTGTCTACGAGCAGTACTTC

j_call: TRBJ2-2
v_call: TRBV3-1/TRBV3-2
clone_size: NA
d_call: NA
cdr3_aa: CASTPTGRAGELFF
cdr3_nt: TGTGCCAGCACCCCGACAGGTCGGGCCGGGGAGCTGTTTTTT

j_call: TRBJ1-2
v_call: TRBV19
clone_size: NA
d_call: NA
cdr3_aa: CASSILDTDNYGYTF
cdr3_nt: TGTGCCAGTAGTATCCTCGATACAGATAACTATGGCTACACCTTC

j_call: TRBJ1-5
v_call: TRBV28
clone_size: once
d_call: NA
cdr3_aa: CASSLVGQPQHF
cdr3_nt: TGTGCCAGCAGTTTGGTTGGCCAGCCCCAGCATTTT

j_call: TRBJ2-1
v_call: TRBV6-1
clone_size: NA
d_call: TRBD1
cdr3_aa: CASSEDGTGVVEQFF
cdr3_nt: TGTGCCAGCAGTGAAGACGGGACAGGGGTGGTTGAGCAGTTCTTC

j_call: TRBJ2-5
v_call: TRBV24-1
clone_size: NA
d_call: NA
cdr3_aa: CATSEGAGETQYF
cdr3_nt: TGTGCCACCAGTGAGGGGGCGGGAGAGACCCAGTACTTC